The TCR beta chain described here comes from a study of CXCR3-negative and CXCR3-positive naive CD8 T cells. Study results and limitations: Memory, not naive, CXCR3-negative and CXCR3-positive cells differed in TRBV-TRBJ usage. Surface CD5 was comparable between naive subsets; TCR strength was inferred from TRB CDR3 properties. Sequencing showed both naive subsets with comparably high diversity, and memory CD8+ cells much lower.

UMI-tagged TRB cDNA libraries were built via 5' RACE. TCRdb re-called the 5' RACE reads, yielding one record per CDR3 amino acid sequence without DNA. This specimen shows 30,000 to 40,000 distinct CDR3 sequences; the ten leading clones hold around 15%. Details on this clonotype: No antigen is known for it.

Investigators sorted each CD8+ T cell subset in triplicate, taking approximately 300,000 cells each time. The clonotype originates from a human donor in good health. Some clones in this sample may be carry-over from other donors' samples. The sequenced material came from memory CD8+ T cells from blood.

CDR3 sequence: CASTLDRGTDTQYF. V usage is TRBV6-5 and J usage is TRBJ2-3; TCRdb returns TRBD1, unconfirmable since there is no DNA. The V gene's germline CDR1 is MNHEY and CDR2 SVGAGI. There are 14 residues in the CDR3.